This T cell receptor beta chain came from a study of shared clonotypes between healthy human individuals. Whole-study results and caveats: On the whole, naive subsets had larger estimated richness than memory subsets had. Naive CD4 clonotypes overlapped across several donors at roughly 5.1%.

Cells designated naive CD8 were CD45RO-negative and were positively selected for CCR7, with terminally differentiated effector memory CD45RA+ cells excluded. Details on this clone: The antigen is not known. At one boundary the junction diverges from the germline segment, which might be a read error.

Per the germline V gene, CDR1 is SGHNT and CDR2 is YYREEE (reference sequence). This CDR3 region has 14 residues. The table came from immunoSEQ multiplex PCR; TCRdb's copy has only in-frame clones and leaves some out. This table has over 2 million clones, 85% to 95% appearing once. The clonotype comes from a man younger than 35 in good health. The chain has TRBV5-4 and TRBJ2-5; D is possibly TRBD2 (6 bases). The sequenced sample was naive CD8+ T cells sorted from blood. For the CDR3, the DNA is TGTGCCAGCAGTTTGGACTACAATCAAGAGACCCAGTACTTC. It translates to CASSLDYNQETQYF.